This T cell receptor beta chain derives from a study of T cell responses to AZD1222 COVID-19 vaccine. As regards this clone: Its target is unknown.

Trimming removed 3 bases from V and 2 bases from J, with 12 bases in between. Per germline, CDR1 KGHDR and CDR2 SFDVKD. This CDR3 has 15 amino acids. This table comes from immunoSEQ multiplex PCR, and its TCRdb copy is limited to in-frame clones, with some not included. The sample contains 130,000 to 150,000 clones, around 90% of which appear only once. Overall study results and limits: Spike-specific TCR breadth and depth were elevated following two AZD1222 doses. Donor demographics were predominantly white British with a female majority; clonal diversity may be underestimated.

This rearrangement joins TRBV24-1 to TRBJ1-2, with D unclear. The TCR comes from an adult in good health. Sequencing was performed on peripheral blood, taken on day 0 of AZD1222 vaccination. The CDR3 DNA reads TGTGCCACCAGTGATCCCGGAGTCCCCAACTATGGCTACACCTTC. Protein sequence: CATSDPGVPNYGYTF.